This passage covers 3 T cell receptor beta chains from one sample sequenced in a study of cytotoxic CD8 clonotypes in ibrutinib-treated CLL. The repertoire was sequenced with immunoSEQ multiplex PCR; TCRdb's copy has only in-frame clones and lacks some. The sample has approximately 170,000 clones, approximately 91% seen once. Source: PBMCs, taken at disease progression, from a patient treated with ibrutinib. The receptors shown here come from a human donor with chronic lymphocytic leukemia.

CDR3 DNA: TGTGCCAGCAGCTTAGCTACAGGGACTAGCACAGATACGCAGTATTTT. As protein: CASSLATGTSTDTQYF. The V gene is TRBV7-9, the J gene TRBJ2-3; D assignment may be TRBD1 or TRBD2 (6 bases each). The CDR3 has 16 amino acids. Germline-derived CDR1 and CDR2 are SEHNR and FQNEAQ (reference sequence). V lost 0 bases, J lost 0 bases, and 10 bases lay in between.

The chain carries TRBV10-3 and TRBJ2-5; D call uncertain. V lost 3 bases to trimming and J lost 2 bases, with 19 bases between them. The CDR3 covers 17 residues. The germline V gene has CDR1 ENHRY and CDR2 SYGVKD. The CDR3 protein is CAISEGRGPASQETQYF. CDR3 DNA sequence: TGTGCCATCAGTGAAGGCCGTGGCCCTGCATCTCAAGAGACCCAGTACTTC.

This chain connects TRBV5-1 to TRBJ2-7; D might be TRBD2 (6 bases). The V and J ends lost 3 bases and 4 bases respectively, with 11 bases between them. The CDR3 has 13 residues. Germline V gene sequence: CDR1 SGHRS, CDR2 YFSETQ. CDR3 loop: CASSYGTSYEQYF. CDR3 nucleotides: TGCGCCAGCAGCTACGGGACTTCGTACGAGCAGTACTTC.